This T cell receptor beta chain emerged from a study of Ad26.COV2.S vaccination and SARS-CoV-2 variants. Study as a whole: Doses of Ad26.COV2.S were injected into muscle once or twice, 56 days apart. Notes on the study in general: After vaccination, reports described spike-specific CD8+ and CD4+ T cell responses as showing substantial breadth. Spike-specific TCR breadth ran higher among vaccine recipients than placebo recipients.

The protocol was immunoSEQ multiplex PCR, while the TCRdb copy is restricted to in-frame clones and leaves out a portion. The sample consists of 400,000 or so clones, about 88% of them appearing once. The sample's treatment: roughly 20 received Ad26.COV2.S at low or high dose, single or two shots; several received placebo; per-sample allocation not given. Samples came from day 63 after the first vaccine or placebo injection. Expression of Wuhan-strain SARS-CoV-2 spike came from the Ad26 vector that formed the vaccine. Of note for this clone: The target antigen is unknown.

Germline-derived CDR1 and CDR2 are SEHNR and FQNEAQ (reference sequence). The CDR3 covers 16 residues. Germline trimming cut 2 bases from V and 3 bases from J; bases unmatched to any gene: 5. The sequence was obtained from a person aged 18 to 59 who received the Ad26.COV2.S COVID-19 vaccine or a placebo. The genes are TRBV7-9 and TRBJ2-2; 8 bases line up with TRBD1. The source material was peripheral blood, sampled in a trial of Ad26.COV2.S vaccine versus placebo. The CDR3 DNA sequence: TGTGCCAGCAGCTTACGGACAGGGCTTGACACCGGGGAGCTGTTTTTT. It codes for CASSLRTGLDTGELFF. The full variable domain, its missing parts supplied by reference TRBV7-9 and TRBJ2-2, is DTGVSQNPRHKITKRGQNVTFRCDPISEHNRLYWYRQTLGQGPEFLTYFQNEAQLEKSRLLSDRFSAERPKGSFSTLEIQRTEQGDSAMYLCASSLRTGLDTGELFFGEGSRLTVL.